This T cell receptor (beta chain) is from a study of vaccination effects on CD4 cells after COVID-19. Study results and caveats: In the study, convalescent patients were few, and early post-infection timepoints were absent.

With regard to this clone: Its specificity is unknown.

Only in-frame clones appear in the TCRdb table, and some are missing; sequencing was by immunoSEQ multiplex PCR. The sample has roughly 71,000 clones, about 81% seen once. In the ViraFEST assay, antigen-specific CD4+ clonotypes were identified by expansion after peptide-pool stimulation. Following culture for about 11 days, CD4+ T cells were isolated. Vaccine administered to participants consisted of two doses of either BNT162b2 or mRNA-1273. A few million PBMC were seeded per well and grown in the presence of roughly 10 IU/ml IL-2 and 8 to 10 ug/ml peptides. At days 3 and 7, half of the medium was exchanged for IL-2 medium. The sequences come from CD4+ T cells from PBMCs cultured with HCoV-229E spike peptides, collected after COVID-19 vaccination. The TCR sequence derives from a human donor who received a COVID-19 vaccine.

Written as DNA, the CDR3 is TGCAGCGGCCACCTCGGACAGAACACTGAAGCTTTCTTT. Protein sequence: CSGHLGQNTEAFF. This sequence joins TRBV29-1 and TRBJ1-1, with D possibly being TRBD1 (5 bases). This CDR3 is built from 13 residues. The germline V gene has CDR1 SQVTM and CDR2 ANQGSEA. V was pared by 7 bases and J by 1 base, with 13 bases between.